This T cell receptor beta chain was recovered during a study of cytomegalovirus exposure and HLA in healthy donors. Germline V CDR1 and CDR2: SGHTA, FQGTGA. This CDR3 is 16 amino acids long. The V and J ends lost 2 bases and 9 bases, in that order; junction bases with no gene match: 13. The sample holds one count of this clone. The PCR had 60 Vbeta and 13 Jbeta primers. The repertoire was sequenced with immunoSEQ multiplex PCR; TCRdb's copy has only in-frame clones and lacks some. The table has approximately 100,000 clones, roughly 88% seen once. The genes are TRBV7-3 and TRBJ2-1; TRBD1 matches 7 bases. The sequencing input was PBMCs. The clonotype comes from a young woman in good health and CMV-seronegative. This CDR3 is CASSLSTGTIPSEQFF. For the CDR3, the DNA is TGTGCCAGCAGCTTATCGACAGGGACCATCCCATCTGAGCAGTTCTTC.